These T cell receptor beta chains were read from a single sample in a study of T cell responses to AZD1222 COVID-19 vaccine. Only in-frame clones appear in the TCRdb table, and some are missing; sequencing was by immunoSEQ multiplex PCR. The sample lists 200,000 or so clones, just over 90% occurring once. The sample consisted of peripheral blood, taken on day 0 of AZD1222 vaccination. These receptors were collected from an adult in good health. Both conserved end residues are part of each CDR3. D genes are given only for firm matches. Rows give clone size only sometimes, using once, few, many, or a class for an expanded clone.

v_call,d_call,clone_size,j_call,cdr3_aa,cdr3_nt
TRBV19,TRBD1,NA,TRBJ1-1,CASKQGQMNTEAFF,TGTGCCAGTAAACAGGGACAGATGAACACTGAAGCTTTCTTT
TRBV6-5,NA,NA,TRBJ2-1,CASSYSWDFWGNEQFF,TGTGCCAGCAGTTACTCCTGGGACTTCTGGGGGAATGAGCAGTTCTTC
TRBV6-2/TRBV6-3,NA,many,TRBJ2-6,CASSYNSGANVLTF,TGTGCCAGCAGTTACAACTCTGGGGCCAACGTCCTGACTTTC
TRBV18,TRBD1,NA,TRBJ1-3,CASSPGTGGAGNTIYF,TGTGCCAGCTCACCTGGGACAGGGGGCGCTGGAAACACCATATATTTT
TRBV4-2,TRBD1,NA,TRBJ2-5,CASSQAPGQEETQYF,TGTGCCAGCAGCCAAGCTCCGGGACAGGAAGAGACCCAGTACTTC
TRBV5-8,NA,NA,TRBJ1-5,CASSLGSQPQHF,TGTGCCAGCAGCTTGGGGTCTCAGCCCCAGCATTTT
TRBV5-1,NA,NA,TRBJ1-2,CASSLTSDYGYTF,TGCGCCAGCAGCTTGACTTCGGACTATGGCTACACCTTC
TRBV12-5,TRBD2,NA,TRBJ2-1,CASGLSHLGGLAGASNEQFF,TGTGCTAGTGGTTTGTCGCACTTAGGGGGACTAGCGGGAGCCTCCAATGAGCAGTTCTTC
TRBV29-1,TRBD2,NA,TRBJ2-5,CSVALAGAGETQYF,TGCAGCGTTGCTCTAGCGGGAGCAGGAGAGACCCAGTACTTC
TRBV5-1,TRBD2,NA,TRBJ2-1,CASSLVSSGSNEQFF,TGCGCCAGCAGCTTGGTTTCTAGCGGGAGCAATGAGCAGTTCTTC